The clone carrying this TCR beta chain was counted a single time. Antigen: not known. Sequencing was performed with immunoSEQ multiplex PCR; in TCRdb, only in-frame clones are kept and a portion is missing. The table shows under 1,900,000 clones, with about 98.5% occurring only once. The germline gives CDR1 SGHAT, CDR2 FQNNGV. V lost 5 bases to trimming and J lost 1 base; unmatched junction nucleotides: 2. The CDR3 spans 15 residues. This sample is drawn from a study of shared clonotypes between healthy human individuals. General study points: A handful of donors showed sharing of about 4.7% of naive CD4 clonotypes.

This sequence joins TRBV11-2 and TRBJ2-2; the match to TRBD2 covers 9 bases. This receptor was identified in a man under 40 in good health. Sequencing was performed on naive CD4+ T cells sorted from blood. Subset in this sample: CD45RA+ positively selected. The CDR3 reads CASSISGRNTGELFF. The CDR3, as DNA: TGTGCCAGCAGCATTAGCGGGAGGAACACCGGGGAGCTGTTTTTT.